This TCR beta chain stems from a study of CD8 T cells in Susac syndrome. The CDR3 covers 17 residues. Trimming removed 0 bases from V and 4 bases from J, with 16 bases in between. The germline V gene encodes CDR1 MGHRA and CDR2 YSYEKL. This clonotype was picked up one time. RNA was extracted with the RNeasy kit, and a quantity of roughly 0.5 to 1 ug was reverse transcribed using random hexamers. The CDR3 of TCR beta was amplified by immunoSEQ multiplex PCR across 54 Vbeta and 13 Jbeta. Each CDR3 protein gets one entry after TCRdb re-called the immunoSEQ multiplex PCR reads with MiXCR. This table holds about 200,000 distinct CDR3 sequences, 90% to 95% found once. Sequencing of TCR beta, carried out with a high-throughput approach, was applied to CD8+ and CD4+ T cells from the blood. The multiple sclerosis controls were treatment-naive patients, and their relapsing-remitting disease was stable or active. Negative isolation yielded CD4+ and CD8+ T cells, and FACS enriched TEMRA cells.

The chain recombines TRBV4-1 with TRBJ2-4; D is tentatively TRBD1 or TRBD2 (5 bases each). The sequencing input was CD4+ T cells from PBMCs. The clonotype was recovered from a human donor with multiple sclerosis. For the CDR3, the DNA is TGCGCCAGCAGCCAAGACAGAGGGGCGACGTGGAAAAACATTCAGTACTTC. Protein sequence: CASSQDRGATWKNIQYF.